The source of this TCR beta chain is a study of blood T cell repertoires in COVID-19. Study context: Researchers got acute and convalescent COVID-19 samples from the United States, Italy and Spain. Sources were T cells, B-cell-depleted T cells, or PBMCs; the material itself was cDNA or gDNA.

Data came from immunoSEQ multiplex PCR; TCRdb stores just in-frame clones and leaves some out. There are hundreds of thousands of clones in the sample; 86% occur only once, and over 1.3% lies in the top ten. V was clipped by 3 bases and J by 2 bases, with 5 bases between them. Germline V gives CDR1 SNHLY, CDR2 FYNNEI. This CDR3 has 12 amino acids. Specimen: peripheral blood. The chain links TRBV2 to TRBJ2-7; D not resolved. The TCR comes from a woman aged 25 to 39 with active or convalescent COVID-19. The CDR3: CASSESPYEQYF. The CDR3 DNA is TGTGCCAGCAGTGAGAGCCCCTACGAGCAGTACTTC.